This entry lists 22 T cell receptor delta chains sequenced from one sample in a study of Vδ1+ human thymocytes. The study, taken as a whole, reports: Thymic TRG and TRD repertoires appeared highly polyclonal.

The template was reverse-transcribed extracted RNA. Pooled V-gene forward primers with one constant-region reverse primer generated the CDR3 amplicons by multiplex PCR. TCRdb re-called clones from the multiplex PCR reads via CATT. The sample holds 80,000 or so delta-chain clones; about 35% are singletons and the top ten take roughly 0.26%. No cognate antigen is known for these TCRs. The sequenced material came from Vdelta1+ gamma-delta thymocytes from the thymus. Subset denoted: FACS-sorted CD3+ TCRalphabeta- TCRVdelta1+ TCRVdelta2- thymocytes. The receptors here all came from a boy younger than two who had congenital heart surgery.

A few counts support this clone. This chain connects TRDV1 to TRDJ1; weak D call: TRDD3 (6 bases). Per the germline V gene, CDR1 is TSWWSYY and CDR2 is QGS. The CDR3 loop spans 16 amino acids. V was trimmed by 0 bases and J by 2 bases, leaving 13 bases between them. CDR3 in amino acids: CALGELEWGGTDKLIF. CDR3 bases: TGTGCTCTTGGGGAACTAGAGTGGGGGGGTACCGATAAACTCATCTTT.

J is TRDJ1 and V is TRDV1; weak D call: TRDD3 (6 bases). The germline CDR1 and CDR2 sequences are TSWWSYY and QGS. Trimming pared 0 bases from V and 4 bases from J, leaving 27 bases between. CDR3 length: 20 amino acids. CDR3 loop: CALGELRVYPGDRRCDKLIF. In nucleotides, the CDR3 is TGTGCTCTTGGGGAACTCAGGGTCTACCCTGGGGATCGAAGGTGCGATAAACTCATCTTT.

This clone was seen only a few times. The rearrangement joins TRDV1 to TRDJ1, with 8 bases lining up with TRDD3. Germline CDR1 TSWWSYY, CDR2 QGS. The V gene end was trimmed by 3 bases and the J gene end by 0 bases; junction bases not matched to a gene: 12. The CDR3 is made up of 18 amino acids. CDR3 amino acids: CALGEKQYWGPNTDKLIF. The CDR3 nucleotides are TGTGCTCTTGGGGAGAAACAGTACTGGGGGCCCAACACCGATAAACTCATCTTT.

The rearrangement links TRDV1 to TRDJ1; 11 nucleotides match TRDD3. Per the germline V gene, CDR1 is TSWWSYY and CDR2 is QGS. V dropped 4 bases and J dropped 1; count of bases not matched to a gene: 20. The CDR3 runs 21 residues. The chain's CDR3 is CALGALNSRLGDILRTDKLIF. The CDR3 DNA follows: TGTGCTCTTGGGGCCCTCAATTCCCGACTGGGGGATATTTTACGCACCGATAAACTCATCTTT.

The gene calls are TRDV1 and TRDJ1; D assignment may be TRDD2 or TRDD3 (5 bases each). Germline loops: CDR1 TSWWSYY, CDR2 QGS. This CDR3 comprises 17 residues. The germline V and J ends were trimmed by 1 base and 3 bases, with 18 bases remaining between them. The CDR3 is CALGEHLPRYWPDKLIF. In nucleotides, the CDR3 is TGTGCTCTTGGGGAACACCTACCTAGGTACTGGCCCGATAAACTCATCTTT.

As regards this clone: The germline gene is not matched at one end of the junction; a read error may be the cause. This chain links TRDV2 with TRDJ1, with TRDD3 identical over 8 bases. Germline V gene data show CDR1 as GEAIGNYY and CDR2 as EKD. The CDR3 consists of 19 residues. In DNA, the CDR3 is TGTGCCTGTGCCACCGAAGATGGGGGATGCCCCCTAATAACCGATAAACTCATCTTT. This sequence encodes CACATEDGGCPLITDKLIF.

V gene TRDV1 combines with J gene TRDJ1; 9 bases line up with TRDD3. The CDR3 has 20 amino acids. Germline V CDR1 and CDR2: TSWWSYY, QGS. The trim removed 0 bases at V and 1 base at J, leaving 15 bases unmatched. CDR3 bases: TGTGCTCTTGGGGAACTAGCCGTACTGGGGGACCCAGGGGCCACCGATAAACTCATCTTT. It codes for CALGELAVLGDPGATDKLIF.

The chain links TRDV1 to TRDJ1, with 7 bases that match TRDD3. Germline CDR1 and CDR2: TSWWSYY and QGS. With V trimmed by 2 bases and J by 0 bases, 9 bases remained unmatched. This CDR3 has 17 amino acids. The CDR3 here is CALGEVSSWGYTDKLIF. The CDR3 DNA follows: TGTGCTCTTGGGGAAGTGTCGTCCTGGGGGTACACCGATAAACTCATCTTT.

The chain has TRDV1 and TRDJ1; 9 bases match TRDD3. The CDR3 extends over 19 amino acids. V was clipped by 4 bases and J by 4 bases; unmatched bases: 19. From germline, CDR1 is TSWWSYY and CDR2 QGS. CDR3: CALGGLGVPRTGGGDKLIF. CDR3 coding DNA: TGTGCTCTTGGGGGACTAGGTGTCCCACGTACTGGGGGAGGCGATAAACTCATCTTT.

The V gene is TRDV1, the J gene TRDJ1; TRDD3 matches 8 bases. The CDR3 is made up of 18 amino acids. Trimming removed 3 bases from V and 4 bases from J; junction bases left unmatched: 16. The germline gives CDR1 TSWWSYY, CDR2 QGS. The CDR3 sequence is CALGDAHWGYPNNDKLIF. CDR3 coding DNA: TGTGCTCTTGGGGACGCACACTGGGGATACCCTAATAACGATAAACTCATCTTT.

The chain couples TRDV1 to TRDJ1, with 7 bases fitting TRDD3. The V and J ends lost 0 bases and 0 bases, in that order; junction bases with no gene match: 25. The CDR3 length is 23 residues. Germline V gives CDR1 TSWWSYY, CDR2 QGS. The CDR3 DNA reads TGTGCTCTTGGGGAACTAGCTGCTCCCAACAGAGGATACGGCCCATCTTACACCGATAAACTCATCTTT. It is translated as CALGELAAPNRGYGPSYTDKLIF.

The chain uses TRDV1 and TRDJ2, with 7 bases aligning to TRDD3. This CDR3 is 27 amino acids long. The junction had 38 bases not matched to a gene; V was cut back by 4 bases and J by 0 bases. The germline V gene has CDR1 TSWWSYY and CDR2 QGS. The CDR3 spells CALGVNWGCKVFRNDACGSALTAQLFF. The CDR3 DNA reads TGTGCTCTTGGGGTCAACTGGGGTTGCAAGGTTTTTCGTAATGATGCCTGTGGTAGTGCTTTGACAGCACAACTCTTCTTT.

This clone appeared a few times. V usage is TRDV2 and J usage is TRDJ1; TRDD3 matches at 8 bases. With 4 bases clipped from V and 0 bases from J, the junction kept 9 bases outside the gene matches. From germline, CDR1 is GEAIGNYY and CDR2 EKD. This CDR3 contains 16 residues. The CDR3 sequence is CACEKIAGGDTDKLIF. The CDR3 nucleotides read TGTGCCTGTGAAAAAATTGCTGGGGGAGACACCGATAAACTCATCTTT.

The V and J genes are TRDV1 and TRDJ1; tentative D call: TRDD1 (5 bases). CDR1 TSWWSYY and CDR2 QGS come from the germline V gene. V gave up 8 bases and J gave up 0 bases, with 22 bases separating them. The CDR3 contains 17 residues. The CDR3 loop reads CALRIGRLPLYTDKLIF. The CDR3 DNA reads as TGTGCTCTTAGAATAGGACGATTACCTTTGTACACCGATAAACTCATCTTT.

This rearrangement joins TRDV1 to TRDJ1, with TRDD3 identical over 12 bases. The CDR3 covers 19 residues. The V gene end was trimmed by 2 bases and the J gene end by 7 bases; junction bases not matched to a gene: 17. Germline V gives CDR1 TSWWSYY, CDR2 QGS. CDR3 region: CALGESCLHHWGIPPKLIF. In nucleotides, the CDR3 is TGTGCTCTTGGGGAATCCTGCCTTCACCACTGGGGGATACCTCCTAAACTCATCTTT.

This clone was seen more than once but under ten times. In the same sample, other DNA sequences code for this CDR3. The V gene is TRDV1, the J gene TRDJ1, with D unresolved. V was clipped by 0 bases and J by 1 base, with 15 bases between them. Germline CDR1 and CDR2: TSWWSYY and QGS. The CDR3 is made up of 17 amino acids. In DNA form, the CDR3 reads TGTGCTCTTGGGGAACTCGCCCCCAGCACTTTCACCGATAAACTCATCTTT. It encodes CALGELAPSTFTDKLIF.

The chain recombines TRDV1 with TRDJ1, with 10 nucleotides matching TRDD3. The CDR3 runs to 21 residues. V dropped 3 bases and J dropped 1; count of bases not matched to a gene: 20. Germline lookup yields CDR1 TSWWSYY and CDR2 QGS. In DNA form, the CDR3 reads TGTGCTCTTGGGGAGGCCTTCCTAAAGGGACTGGGGGATTGGGGCACCGATAAACTCATCTTT. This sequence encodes CALGEAFLKGLGDWGTDKLIF.

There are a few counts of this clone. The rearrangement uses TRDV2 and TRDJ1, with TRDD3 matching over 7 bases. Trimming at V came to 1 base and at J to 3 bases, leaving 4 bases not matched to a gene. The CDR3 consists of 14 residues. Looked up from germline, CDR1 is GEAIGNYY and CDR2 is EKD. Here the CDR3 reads CACDTGGIPDKLIF. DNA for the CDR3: TGTGCCTGTGACACGGGGGGGATCCCCGATAAACTCATCTTT.

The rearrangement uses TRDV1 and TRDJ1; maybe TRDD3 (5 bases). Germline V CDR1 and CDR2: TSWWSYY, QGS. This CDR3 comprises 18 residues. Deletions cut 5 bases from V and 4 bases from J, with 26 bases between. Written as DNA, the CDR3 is TGTGCTCTTGGGCAGGGCGCGCGTAATACGGGATCGGGCGATAAACTCATCTTT. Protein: CALGQGARNTGSGDKLIF.

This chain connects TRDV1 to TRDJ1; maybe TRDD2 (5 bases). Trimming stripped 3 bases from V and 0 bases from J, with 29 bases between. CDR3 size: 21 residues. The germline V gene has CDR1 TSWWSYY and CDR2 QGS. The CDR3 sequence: CALGDYLRIGSRYKNTDKLIF. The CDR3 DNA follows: TGTGCTCTTGGGGACTACCTACGAATTGGCTCCCGGTACAAAAACACCGATAAACTCATCTTT.

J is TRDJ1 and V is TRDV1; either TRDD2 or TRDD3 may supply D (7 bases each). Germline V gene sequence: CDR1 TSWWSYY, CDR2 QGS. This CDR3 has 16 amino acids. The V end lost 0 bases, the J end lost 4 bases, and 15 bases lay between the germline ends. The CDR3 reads CALGELVPTGDDKLIF. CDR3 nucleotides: TGTGCTCTTGGGGAACTAGTTCCTACTGGGGACGATAAACTCATCTTT.

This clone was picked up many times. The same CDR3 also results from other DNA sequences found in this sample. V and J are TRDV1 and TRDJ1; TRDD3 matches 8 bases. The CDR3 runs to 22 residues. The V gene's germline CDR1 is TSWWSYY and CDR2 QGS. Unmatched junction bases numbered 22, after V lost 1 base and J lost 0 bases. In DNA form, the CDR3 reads TGTGCTCTTGGGGAACGAACCGCGGGGATACCGGGATTCCCTACCTACACCGATAAACTCATCTTT. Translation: CALGERTAGIPGFPTYTDKLIF.